This TCR beta chain was identified during a study of OX40 agonist ivuxolimab in advanced cancers. Across the study: Ivuxolimab, which patients received intravenously every 2 weeks, was dosed at 0.01 to 10 mg/kg.

Whole-study results and caveats: At doses 0.1 to 3.0 mg/kg, CD4+ and CD8+ clones expanded.

In regard to this clone: Its antigen is undetermined.

The data were produced by immunoSEQ multiplex PCR, yet TCRdb's version contains in-frame clones alone and is incomplete. There are more than 65,000 clones in the sample; approximately 89% occur only once, and about 0.3% lies in the top ten. Germline-derived CDR1 and CDR2 are SQVTM and ANQGSEA. V lost 5 bases to trimming and J lost 1 base, with 8 bases between them. CDR3 length: 13 amino acids. Systemic immunosuppression or autoimmune disease history was grounds to exclude patients. The V and J genes are TRBV29-1 and TRBJ2-2, with no clear D. This TCR derives from an adult with an advanced solid tumor such as melanoma, head and neck, liver or kidney cancer. The input for sequencing was CD4+ or CD8+ T cells sorted from blood, taken in a trial of the OX40 agonist ivuxolimab. CDR3 region: CSVSRRNTGELFF. CDR3 in DNA: TGCAGCGTTTCTCGTAGGAACACCGGGGAGCTGTTTTTT.